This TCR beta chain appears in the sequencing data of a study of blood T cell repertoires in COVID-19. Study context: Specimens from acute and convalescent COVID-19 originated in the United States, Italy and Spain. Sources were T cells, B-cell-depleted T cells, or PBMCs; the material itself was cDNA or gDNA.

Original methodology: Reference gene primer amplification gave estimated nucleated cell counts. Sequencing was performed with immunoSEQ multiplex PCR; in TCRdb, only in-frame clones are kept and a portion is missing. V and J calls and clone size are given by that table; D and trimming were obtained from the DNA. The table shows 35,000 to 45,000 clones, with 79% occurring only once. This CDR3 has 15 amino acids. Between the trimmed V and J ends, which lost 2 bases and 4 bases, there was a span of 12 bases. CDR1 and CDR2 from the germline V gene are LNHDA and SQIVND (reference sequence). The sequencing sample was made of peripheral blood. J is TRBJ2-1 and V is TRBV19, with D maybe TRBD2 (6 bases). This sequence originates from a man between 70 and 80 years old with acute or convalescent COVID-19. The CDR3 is CASSISGVGYNEQFF. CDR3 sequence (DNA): TGTGCCAGTAGTATATCGGGAGTTGGATACAATGAGCAGTTCTTC. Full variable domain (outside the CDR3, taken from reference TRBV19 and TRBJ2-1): DGGITQSPKYLFRKEGQNVTLSCEQNLNHDAMYWYRQDPGQGLRLIYYSQIVNDFQKGDIAEGYSVSREKKESFPLTVTSAQKNPTAFYLCASSISGVGYNEQFFGPGTRLTVL.